This entry lists 28 T cell receptor beta chains sequenced from one sample in a study of blood T cell repertoires in COVID-19. Using immunoSEQ multiplex PCR, the repertoire was profiled, and TCRdb retains in-frame clones only, with some absent. The profile shows around 230,000 clones, 83% of them singletons. The material sequenced was peripheral blood. These TCRs come from a woman between 40 and 50 years old with active or convalescent COVID-19.

The CDR3 DNA follows: TGTGCCAGTAGTATTCGGACAGTTGATGGCTACACCTTC. Residues: CASSIRTVDGYTF. The chain has TRBV19 and TRBJ1-2; possibly TRBD1 for D (6 bases). This CDR3 comprises 13 residues. Trimming took off 3 bases at V and 6 bases at J, with 11 bases between the two ends. CDR1 and CDR2 from the germline V gene are LNHDA and SQIVND (reference sequence).

V and J are TRBV19 and TRBJ2-1; 15 bases are a match to TRBD2. Germline-derived CDR1 and CDR2 are LNHDA and SQIVND (reference sequence). V shed 8 bases, J shed 7 bases, and the junction held 3 bases outside the gene matches. The CDR3 sequence is 14 residues long. The CDR3 DNA reads as TGTGCCAGTGGGACTAGCGGGAGGAGAAATGAGCAGTTCTTC. Amino acid sequence: CASGTSGRRNEQFF.

This clone occurred once. V gene TRBV6-5 combines with J gene TRBJ2-7; TRBD2 is a possible D gene (6 bases). The CDR3 is made up of 14 amino acids. Trimming stripped 6 bases from V and 4 bases from J, with 16 bases between. The germline V gene encodes CDR1 MNHEY and CDR2 SVGAGI. This CDR3 reads CASRRLDPFYEQYF. As DNA, the CDR3 is TGTGCCAGCAGGCGACTAGACCCCTTTTACGAGCAGTACTTC.

V usage is TRBV2 and J usage is TRBJ2-7; the D gene is possibly TRBD2 (6 bases). Germline CDR1 is SNHLY and CDR2 is FYNNEI. Trimming took off 2 bases at V and 5 bases at J, with 13 bases between the two ends. This CDR3 contains 14 residues. CDR3 amino acids: CASSETRERNEQYF. Here the CDR3 DNA reads TGTGCCAGCAGTGAAACCCGGGAGCGGAACGAGCAGTACTTC.

The J gene is TRBJ1-2, the V gene TRBV7-8; D is possibly TRBD1 (6 bases). The CDR3 contains 14 residues. Germline assignment: CDR1 SGHVS and CDR2 FQNEAQ. The V end was cut by 3 bases, the J end by 4 bases, with 12 bases between. CDR3 region: CASSFQGIGYGYTF. The CDR3 nucleotides are TGTGCCAGCAGCTTCCAGGGGATCGGCTATGGCTACACCTTC.

The chain is built from TRBV12-3 or TRBV12-4 and TRBJ1-1; no reliable D call. The CDR3 spans 11 residues. The V gene lost 0 bases and the J gene lost 11 bases, with 7 bases spanning the gap. The CDR3 spells CASSLASGAFF. In nucleotides, the CDR3 is TGTGCCAGCAGTTTAGCCTCCGGGGCTTTCTTT.

This chain connects TRBV28 to TRBJ1-1, with D maybe TRBD1 (5 bases). Trimming pared 2 bases from V and 0 bases from J, leaving 7 bases between. Germline CDR1 is MDHEN and CDR2 is SYDVKM. The CDR3 is 14 residues long. The CDR3 reads CASSLPQVNTEAFF. CDR3 in DNA: TGTGCCAGCAGTTTACCACAGGTGAACACTGAAGCTTTCTTT.

The chain is built from TRBV4-1 and TRBJ2-4, with TRBD2 matching 9 bases. The CDR3 sequence is 17 residues long. Germline CDR1 is MGHRA and CDR2 is YSYEKL. J lost 0 bases, V lost 1 base, and 4 bases had no gene match. The CDR3 here is CASSQAKLAGAKNIQYF. CDR3 in DNA: TGCGCCAGCAGCCAAGCGAAACTAGCGGGAGCCAAAAACATTCAGTACTTC.

The chain links TRBV6-7 to TRBJ2-7; 11 bases match TRBD1. TRBV6-7 is an open reading frame, and its role is uncertain. The CDR3 loop spans 14 amino acids. The ends lost 2 bases at V and 3 bases at J; junction bases unmatched: 0. CDR3 residues: CASSYGTGGYEQYF. The CDR3 DNA reads TGTGCCAGCAGTTACGGGACAGGGGGCTACGAGCAGTACTTC.

The chain combines TRBV4-3 with TRBJ2-7; D might be TRBD1 (5 bases). The CDR3 spans 16 residues. Germline values: CDR1 LGHNA, CDR2 YSLEER. Trimming removed 0 bases from V and 3 bases from J, with 15 bases in between. CDR3 sequence: CASSQDLTDTNYEQYF. CDR3 in DNA: TGCGCCAGCAGCCAAGATCTAACGGACACTAACTACGAGCAGTACTTC.

The chain combines TRBV30 with TRBJ1-1; D is unresolved. This CDR3 region has 13 residues. Germline-derived CDR1 and CDR2 are GTSNPN and SVGIG (reference sequence). Trimming stripped 4 bases from V and 4 bases from J, with 13 bases between. CDR3 coding DNA: TGTGCCTGGAATCTACAGTTCGGCACTGAAGCTTTCTTT. It codes for CAWNLQFGTEAFF.

The gene calls are TRBV6-5 and TRBJ2-7; TRBD1 is a possible D gene (5 bases). The CDR3 covers 15 residues. V was cut by 3 bases and J by 1 base, with 13 bases left in between. Looked up from germline, CDR1 is MNHEY and CDR2 is SVGAGI. DNA of the CDR3: TGTGCCAGCAGTTATGAGCAGGGTCCTTCCTACGAGCAGTACTTC. It specifies CASSYEQGPSYEQYF.

The rearrangement joins TRBV27 to TRBJ2-7, with a tentative D call TRBD2 (6 bases). V was shortened by 5 bases and J by 7 bases, with 15 bases between the two germline ends. The CDR3 spans 13 residues. The germline V gene encodes CDR1 MNHEY and CDR2 SMNVEV (reference sequence). The CDR3 DNA is TGTGCCAGCAGTCCCCCCGGGGGACGGGAGCAGTACTTC. It encodes CASSPPGGREQYF.

The chain carries TRBV30 and TRBJ1-1, with D perhaps matching TRBD1 (5 bases). V lost 4 bases to trimming and J lost 4 bases, with 16 bases between them. Germline lookup yields CDR1 GTSNPN and CDR2 SVGIG (reference sequence). The CDR3 totals 14 residues. CDR3 sequence (DNA): TGTGCCTGGAAAAGGGGCGCGGGAACCACTGAAGCTTTCTTT. It encodes CAWKRGAGTTEAFF.

The V gene is TRBV10-2, the J gene TRBJ1-1; 7 positions agree with TRBD1. CDR1 WSHSY and CDR2 SAAADI come from the germline V gene. CDR3 length equals 12 residues. After removal of 6 bases from V and 8 bases from J, the junction contained 6 bases not matched to a gene. This chain's CDR3 is CASRGQSREAFF. CDR3 nucleotides: TGCGCCAGCAGGGGACAGTCCAGGGAAGCTTTCTTT.

The J gene is TRBJ1-1, the V gene TRBV28; no firm D call. The ends were cut back, 2 bases at V and 4 bases at J, with 5 bases in the middle. Germline CDR1 is MDHEN and CDR2 is SYDVKM. The CDR3 runs 12 residues. Here the CDR3 DNA reads TGTGCCAGCAGTTTAGTGAGCACTGAAGCTTTCTTT. Translated, it gives CASSLVSTEAFF.

V and J are TRBV18 and TRBJ1-1; 8 bases fit TRBD1. J was trimmed by 2 bases and V by 4 bases; bases with no gene match: 6. There are 15 residues in the CDR3. From germline, CDR1 is KGHSH and CDR2 LQKENI. CDR3 in DNA: TGTGCCAGCTCACGACAGACAGGGGTTAACACTGAAGCTTTCTTT. It yields the protein CASSRQTGVNTEAFF.

In DNA, the CDR3 is TGTGCCAGCAGCTTAGGACCCGCCAGGGCTACTAATGAAAAACTGTTTTTT. This sequence encodes CASSLGPARATNEKLFF. The chain couples TRBV7-2 to TRBJ1-4; perhaps TRBD1 as D (5 bases). The CDR3 is 17 residues long. Looked up from germline, CDR1 is SGHTA and CDR2 is FQGNSA. Between the trimmed V and J ends, which lost 1 base and 2 bases, there was a span of 14 bases.

This clone showed up just once. The chain is built from TRBV3-1 (or the pseudogene TRBV3-2) and TRBJ1-4; TRBD1 matches 7 bases. Germline CDR1 LGHDT, CDR2 YNNKEL (reference sequence). The junction had 3 bases not matched to a gene; V was cut back by 1 base and J by 1 base. This CDR3 contains 16 residues. CDR3 bases: TGTGCCAGCAGCCAAGCTAGGACAGGAACTAATGAAAAACTGTTTTTT. It yields the protein CASSQARTGTNEKLFF.

The chain uses TRBV19 and TRBJ2-4, with a weak D call TRBD2 (6 bases). CDR1 is LNHDA and CDR2 is SQIVND in the germline V gene (reference sequence). Trimming removed 4 bases from V and 0 bases from J, with 13 bases in between. CDR3 length: 16 residues. As DNA, the CDR3 is TGTGCCAGTAGTAAGGCCACGGGGGAAGCCAAAAACATTCAGTACTTC. It codes for CASSKATGEAKNIQYF.

This clone came up once. V and J are TRBV4-2 and TRBJ2-1; 10 positions agree with TRBD2. The CDR3 has 16 residues. Germline assignment: CDR1 LGHNA and CDR2 YNFKEQ. J gave up 1 base and V 6 bases, and 6 bases lay outside the gene matches. The CDR3 is CASSLGLAPSYNEQFF. Written as DNA, the CDR3 is TGTGCCAGCAGTTTGGGACTAGCGCCTTCCTACAATGAGCAGTTCTTC.

CDR3 loop: CASSVTPGEGGYGYTF. Here the CDR3 DNA reads TGTGCCAGCAGCGTTACCCCAGGGGAAGGAGGTTATGGCTACACCTTC. The rearrangement joins TRBV9 to TRBJ1-2; D perhaps matches TRBD1 (6 bases). This CDR3 comprises 16 residues. V lost 2 bases to trimming and J lost 5 bases, with 19 bases between them. The germline V gene encodes CDR1 SGDLS and CDR2 YYNGEE.

The gene calls are TRBV9 and TRBJ2-4; maybe TRBD2 (7 bases). CDR3 length: 14 amino acids. Between the trimmed V and J ends, which lost 2 bases and 8 bases, there was a span of 14 bases. CDR1 and CDR2 (germline): SGDLS, YYNGEE. The CDR3 nucleotides read TGTGCCAGCAGCGTGGGGGGGCGAGGAGACATTCAGTACTTC. As protein: CASSVGGRGDIQYF.

This clone came up once. The V gene is TRBV5-1, the J gene TRBJ2-2, with a tentative D call TRBD1 (6 bases). Germline-derived CDR1 and CDR2 are SGHRS and YFSETQ. The ends were cut back, 2 bases at V and 5 bases at J, with 16 bases in the middle. The CDR3 has 16 amino acids. The CDR3 sequence: CASSLRGIELTGELFF. The CDR3 DNA reads as TGCGCCAGCAGCTTAAGGGGGATAGAACTGACCGGGGAGCTGTTTTTT.

The genes are TRBV9 and TRBJ2-3; 7 bases map to TRBD2. The CDR3 sequence is 16 residues long. Trimming took 0 bases from V and 2 from J; bases not matched to a gene: 6. CDR1 and CDR2 from the germline V gene are SGDLS and YYNGEE. In DNA form, the CDR3 reads TGTGCCAGCAGCGTAGTACCAGCGGGGCCCACAGATACGCAGTATTTT. Protein product: CASSVVPAGPTDTQYF.

V and J are TRBV13 and TRBJ2-7; perhaps TRBD2 as D (5 bases). The germline V and J ends were trimmed by 3 bases and 4 bases, with 13 bases remaining between them. CDR3 size: 14 residues. The germline V gene has CDR1 PRHDT and CDR2 FYEKMQ (reference sequence). The CDR3 here is CASSFYGPGYEQYF. In DNA form, the CDR3 reads TGTGCCAGCAGCTTTTACGGCCCGGGGTACGAGCAGTACTTC.

V usage is TRBV2 and J usage is TRBJ2-7; possibly TRBD1 for D (6 bases). The germline gives CDR1 SNHLY, CDR2 FYNNEI. The CDR3 spans 18 residues. V gave up 3 bases and J gave up 0 bases, with 21 bases separating them. The CDR3 loop reads CASSEPLTGTRSSYEQYF. As DNA, the CDR3 is TGTGCCAGCAGTGAGCCCCTAACCGGGACAAGATCCTCCTACGAGCAGTACTTC.

The chain couples TRBV28 to TRBJ1-1; 7 nucleotides agree with TRBD1. Trimming at V came to 5 bases and at J to 4 bases, leaving 13 bases not matched to a gene. The germline V gene has CDR1 MDHEN and CDR2 SYDVKM. The CDR3 runs to 16 residues. CDR3 DNA: TGTGCCAGCAGTCCAGGGGGTTGGGGAAGGGGCACTGAAGCTTTCTTT. This sequence encodes CASSPGGWGRGTEAFF.